The source of this T cell receptor beta chain is a study of CD8 T cells in ankylosing spondylitis (dated by TCRdb to 2016 to 2017). For the study in its entirety: The study profiled T cell receptor beta repertoires in healthy donors and ankylosing spondylitis patients to find disease-linked TCR variants. In total, the full study cohort was made up of 108 healthy donors and 25 to 30 ankylosing spondylitis patients. Peripheral blood was sampled, and synovial fluid was also collected from ankylosing spondylitis patients. The study at large found these results: Blood from ankylosing spondylitis patients appeared to be characterized by a TCR beta motif composed of eight highly homologous amino acid variants. Some TCR beta motif variants had previously been reported in synovial fluid and blood of reactive arthritis patients, which suggested common disease-initiation mechanisms. In peripheral blood, the disease-linked clones were found at relatively low frequencies and had a CD8+ phenotype. According to the report, matched synovial fluid samples from ankylosing spondylitis patients were significantly enriched for the disease-linked clones.

Sequenced on an Illumina HiSeq 2500. Quantitative 5'-RACE with molecular barcodes was the method used to prepare the TCR beta libraries. In the original analysis: To identify disease-linked TCR variants, a new computational method was used, one built on a probabilistic model of VDJ rearrangement. TCRdb cleaned the public reads at Q25 with fastp, built clones with MiXCR and kept in-frame beta chains. One record per CDR3 amino acid sequence lists the most common genes and DNA. What appears here as the V and J calls and clone size reflects TCRdb's work, not the paper's. Counted in this sample were 150,000 to 200,000 distinct CDR3 sequences; 13% of them appeared once. The ten largest clones capture approximately 10% of the sample. This clonotype was picked up many times. Its antigen remains undetermined. No much larger clonotype is one base removed from it; base qualities were not supplied. As encoded in the germline V gene (reference sequence), CDR1 is SEHNR while CDR2 is FQNEAQ. Trimming takes 2 bases from V and 0 bases from J, and the germline ends sit 9 bases apart. The CDR3 numbers 15 residues from cysteine through phenylalanine. Only CDR3 DNA remains: 45 bases, in frame from the first base.

The sequenced sample was blood, either unsorted or a sorted T cell fraction (not recorded which). The receptor was isolated from a female donor with ankylosing spondylitis or in good health (not recorded which). The chain employs TRBV7-9 and TRBJ2-3, with the D gene uncertain. The bases are TGTGCCAGCAGCTTAAACAGCGCTAGCACAGATACGCAGTATTTT. Its protein reads: CASSLNSASTDTQYF. Supplemented by the reference TRBV7-9 and TRBJ2-3 proteins around the CDR3, the complete variable domain is DTGVSQNPRHKITKRGQNVTFRCDPISEHNRLYWYRQTLGQGPEFLTYFQNEAQLEKSRLLSDRFSAERPKGSFSTLEIQRTEQGDSAMYLCASSLNSASTDTQYFGPGTRLTVL.